Listed here is a single TCR beta chain. The antigen remains unidentified. The sample belongs to a study of identical twins. General study findings and limits: Weaker excess twin sharing was seen among beta out-of-frame sequences. Insertion counts were lower in abundant cord blood beta clonotypes, a trend that memory repertoires did not show. Cross-sectional statistical analysis was relied on for the conclusions, without the same donors being followed.

The V segment lost 6 bases and the J segment 2 bases; nucleotides outside the gene matches: 7. This CDR3 comprises 15 residues. One entry per CDR3 protein results from TCRdb running MiXCR on the 5' RACE reads. The sample lists about 570,000 distinct CDR3 sequences; just under 10% were seen once. These data were likewise used in another study, on yellow fever vaccine responses in identical twins.

The sample taken for sequencing was PBMCs. The chain carries TRBV12-3 or TRBV12-4 and TRBJ2-7; 10 bases are shared with TRBD2. The clonotype originates from a young woman in good health. The CDR3 protein is CASSWTSGVPYEQYF. CDR3 bases: TGTGCCAGCAGCTGGACTAGCGGAGTACCCTACGAGCAGTACTTC.